The next 3 T cell receptor beta chains were all read from a single sample in a study of tumor and adjacent non-tumor tissue in lung cancer. The library came from three nested PCR rounds adapted from ARM-PCR protocols. Each CDR3 protein gets one entry after TCRdb re-called the multiplex PCR reads with MiXCR. This sample has about 100,000 distinct CDR3 sequences, with 65% found just once. RNA was extracted from bulk tissue without any cell sorting. This non-tumor lung sample came from over 3 cm beyond the tumor edge. Sequencing was carried out using distant non-tumor lung tissue. Source of these receptors: a man aged 30 to 39 with non-small cell lung cancer.

As concerns this clonotype: A junction boundary mismatches the germline segment, possibly from a read error. The genes are TRBV5-6 and TRBJ1-1; 9 bases align to TRBD1. This CDR3 comprises 15 residues. Looked up from germline, CDR1 is SGHDT and CDR2 is YYEEEE. The CDR3 coding sequence is TGTGCCAACAGCTTCGGGACAGGGTTGGGCACTGAAGCTTTATTT. As protein: CANSFGTGLGTEALF.

V is TRBV6-5 and J is TRBJ2-7; 10 nucleotides align to TRBD2. Germline V lookup: CDR1 MNHEY, CDR2 SVGAGI. The junction had 7 bases not matched to a gene; V was cut back by 6 bases and J by 8 bases. This CDR3 is built from 13 residues. CDR3 loop: CASRLELAGKQYF. The CDR3 region has the DNA TGTGCCAGCAGGTTGGAACTAGCGGGGAAGCAGTACTTC.

Turning to this clonotype: Given the absence of the conserved phenylalanine or tryptophan at the CDR3 end, a read error is likely. The limits of the CDR3 on the DNA are not certain, so only TCRdb's listed CDR3 is given. The rearrangement joins TRBV6-5 to TRBJ2-6; TRBD1 was called by the table and not checked on the DNA. The CDR3 is made up of 15 amino acids, end residues included. Germline V gene lookup returns CDR1 MNHEY and CDR2 SVGAGI. CDR3: CASSTTGTRDLKVTL.